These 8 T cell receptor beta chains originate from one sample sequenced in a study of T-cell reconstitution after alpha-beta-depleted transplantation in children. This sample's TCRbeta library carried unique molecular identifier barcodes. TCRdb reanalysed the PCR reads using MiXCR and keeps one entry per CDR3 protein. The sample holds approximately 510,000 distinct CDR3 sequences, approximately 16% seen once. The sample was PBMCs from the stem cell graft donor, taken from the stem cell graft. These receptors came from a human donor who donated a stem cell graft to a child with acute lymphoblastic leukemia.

The CDR3, as DNA: TGTGCCAGCAGCAAAGCGGGGACAGGCAATCAGCCCCAGCATTTT. Translating it yields CASSKAGTGNQPQHF. The chain links TRBV21-1 to TRBJ1-5; the table gives TRBD1 as D, unverified against the DNA. TRBV21-1 is described as a pseudogene. This CDR3 spans 15 amino acids.

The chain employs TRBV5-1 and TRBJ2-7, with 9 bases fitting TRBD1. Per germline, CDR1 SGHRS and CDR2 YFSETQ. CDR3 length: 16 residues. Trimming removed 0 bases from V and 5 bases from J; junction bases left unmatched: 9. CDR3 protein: CASSLGPGQGNHEQYF. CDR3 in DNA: TGCGCCAGCAGCTTGGGGCCAGGACAGGGGAATCACGAGCAGTACTTC.

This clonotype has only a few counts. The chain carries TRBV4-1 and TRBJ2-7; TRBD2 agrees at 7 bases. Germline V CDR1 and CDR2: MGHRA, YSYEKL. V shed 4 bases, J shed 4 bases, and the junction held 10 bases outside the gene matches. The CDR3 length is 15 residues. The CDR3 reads CASSPESGVGYEQYF. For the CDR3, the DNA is TGCGCCAGCAGCCCCGAGAGCGGGGTCGGATACGAGCAGTACTTC.

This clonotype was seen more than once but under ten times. The CDR3 nucleotides are TGCAGCGCGGGGCTGTACCAAGAGACCCAGTACTTC. It yields the protein CSAGLYQETQYF. The rearrangement links TRBV29-1 to TRBJ2-5, with D possibly being TRBD1 or TRBD2 (5 bases each). The CDR3 covers 12 residues. Germline-derived CDR1 and CDR2 are SQVTM and ANQGSEA. Trimming took 7 bases from V and 0 from J, leaving 9 bases between them. Complete variable domain (other parts from reference TRBV29-1 and TRBJ2-5): SAVISQKPSRDICQRGTSLTIQCQVDSQVTMMFWYRQQPGQSLTLIATANQGSEATYESGFVIDKFPISRPNLTFSTLTVSNMSPEDSSIYLCSAGLYQETQYFGPGTRLLVL.

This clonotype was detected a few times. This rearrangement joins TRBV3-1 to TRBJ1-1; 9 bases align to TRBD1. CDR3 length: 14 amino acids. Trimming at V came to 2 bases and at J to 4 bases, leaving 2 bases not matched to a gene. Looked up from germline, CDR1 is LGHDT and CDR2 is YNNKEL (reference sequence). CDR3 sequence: CASSQMTGGTEAFF. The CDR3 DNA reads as TGTGCCAGCAGCCAAATGACAGGGGGCACTGAAGCTTTCTTT.

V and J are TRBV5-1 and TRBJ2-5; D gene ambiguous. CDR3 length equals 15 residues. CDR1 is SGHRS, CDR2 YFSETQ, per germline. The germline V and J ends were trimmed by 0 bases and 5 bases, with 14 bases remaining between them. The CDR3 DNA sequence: TGCGCCAGCAGCTTGGAGGGCCTGGATTCGGAGACCCAGTACTTC. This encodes CASSLEGLDSETQYF.

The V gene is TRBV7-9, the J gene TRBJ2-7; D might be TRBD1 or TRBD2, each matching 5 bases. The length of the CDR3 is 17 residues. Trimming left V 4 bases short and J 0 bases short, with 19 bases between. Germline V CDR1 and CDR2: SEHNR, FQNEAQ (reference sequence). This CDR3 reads CASSSPVDGGFSYEQYF. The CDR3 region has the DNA TGTGCCAGCAGCTCGCCCGTTGATGGGGGATTCTCCTACGAGCAGTACTTC.

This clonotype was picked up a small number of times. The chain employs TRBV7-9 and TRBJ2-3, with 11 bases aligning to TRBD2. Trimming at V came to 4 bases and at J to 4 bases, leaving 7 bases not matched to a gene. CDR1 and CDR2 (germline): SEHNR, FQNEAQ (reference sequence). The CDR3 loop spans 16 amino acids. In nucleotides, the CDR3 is TGTGCCAGCAGCTCGACTAGCGGGATGGTCGCAGATACGCAGTATTTT. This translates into CASSSTSGMVADTQYF.